This is a list of T cell receptor beta chains from one sample in a study of blood T cell repertoires in COVID-19. Data came from immunoSEQ multiplex PCR; TCRdb stores just in-frame clones and leaves some out. The sample contains 90,000 to 100,000 clones, about 80% of which appear only once. Sequenced sample: peripheral blood. All receptors come from a man aged 60-69 years with acute or convalescent COVID-19. The CDR3 runs from the conserved cysteine through the conserved F or W. D genes are given only for firm matches. Clone size appears in some rows only: once, few, many, or a class for an expanded clone.

NA | TRBJ2-7 | TRBV6-1 | TRBD1 | TGTGCCAGCAGTGAGTCCAGACAGGGGAACGAGCAGTACTTC | CASSESRQGNEQYF
once | TRBJ2-2 | TRBV4-3 | TRBD1 | TGCGCCAGCAGCCAACGGGACAGGGGTGGCACCGGGGAGCTGTTTTTT | CASSQRDRGGTGELFF
once | TRBJ2-1 | TRBV5-6 | NA | TGTGCCAGCAGCTTCTCTTCCAATGAGCAGTTCTTC | CASSFSSNEQFF
NA | TRBJ1-2 | TRBV29-1 | NA | TGCAGCGTTATTGGGACATACTATGGCTACACCTTC | CSVIGTYYGYTF
NA | TRBJ2-7 | TRBV11-1 | NA | TGTGCCAGCAGCTTGGCAGGGGACTACGAGCAGTACTTC | CASSLAGDYEQYF
NA | TRBJ1-5 | TRBV6-4 | TRBD1 | TGTGCCAGCAGTACTTACAGGGGGTGCGGCAATCAGCCCCAGCATTTT | CASSTYRGCGNQPQHF
NA | TRBJ2-7 | TRBV19 | TRBD1 | TGTGCCAGCTCGGACAGGGTAGGTTACGAGCAGTACTTC | CASSDRVGYEQYF
NA | TRBJ2-1 | TRBV2 | NA | TGTGCCAGCAGCGGGGACACCAATGAGCAGTTCTTC | CASSGDTNEQFF
NA | TRBJ1-6 | TRBV30 | NA | TGTGCCTGGAGCGTTACAGGAAATTCACCCCTCCACTTT | CAWSVTGNSPLHF
NA | TRBJ1-5 | TRBV6-2/TRBV6-3 | NA | TGTGCCAGCAGTTACCTCGGTGGCAGGGGAGACAATCAGCCCCAGCATTTT | CASSYLGGRGDNQPQHF
NA | TRBJ1-5 | TRBV24-1 | NA | TGTGCCACCAGTTCAGGGAATCAGCCCCAGCATTTT | CATSSGNQPQHF
NA | TRBJ1-2 | TRBV9 | NA | TGTGCCAGCAGCAGGTCAGAGCCTCGGGACTATGGCTACACCTTC | CASSRSEPRDYGYTF
once | TRBJ2-5 | TRBV6-2/TRBV6-3 | TRBD1 | TGTGCCAGCAGTATCCCTCCTGGGGGACAGGGGGGCCTCGAGACCCAGTACTTC | CASSIPPGGQGGLETQYF
NA | TRBJ1-2 | TRBV27 | TRBD1 | TGTGCCAGCAGCCGTCGGACAGGGGGCTCATATGGCTACACCTTC | CASSRRTGGSYGYTF
NA | TRBJ1-2 | TRBV3-1/TRBV3-2 | NA | TGTGCCAGCAGCCAAGATCGGGAGTGGAGCTCTTATGGCTACACCTTC | CASSQDREWSSYGYTF
NA | TRBJ1-1 | TRBV29-1 | NA | TGCAGCGTTGGCGGGTTTAACACTGAAGCTTTCTTT | CSVGGFNTEAFF